This T cell receptor beta chain was found in a study of CD8 T cells in ankylosing spondylitis (dated by TCRdb to 2015 to 2018). Some background on the complete study: The study profiled T cell receptor beta repertoires in healthy donors and ankylosing spondylitis patients to find disease-linked TCR variants. In total, the full study cohort was made up of some 100 healthy donors and 25 or so ankylosing spondylitis patients. Peripheral blood samples were taken, and synovial fluid was additionally collected from ankylosing spondylitis patients. The full study reports these points: The disease-linked clones were reported as significantly enriched in matched synovial fluid samples from ankylosing spondylitis patients. Blood from ankylosing spondylitis patients appeared to be characterized by a TCR beta motif made up of 8 or 9 highly homologous amino acid variants. Some of the motif variants had been reported before in the synovial fluid and blood of reactive arthritis patients, a finding that suggests common disease-initiation mechanisms. The disease-linked clones had a CD8+ phenotype and were found at relatively low frequencies in peripheral blood.

Turning to this clonotype: Its specific antigen is unknown. No base-level quality is on record; no much larger clone is a single base apart.

CDR1 and CDR2, per the germline V gene, are SGHVS and FQNEAQ. Trimming removed 1 base from V and 2 bases from J, leaving 9 bases between the germline ends. Spanning cysteine to phenylalanine, the CDR3 consists of 15 amino acids. This entry keeps only the CDR3 DNA: 45 bases, framed from base 1. Sequencing was carried out with an Illumina HiSeq 2500. TCR beta libraries were prepared by quantitative 5'-RACE with molecular barcodes. The original methods were these. To identify disease-linked TCR variants, a new computational method was used, one built on a probabilistic model of VDJ rearrangement. In TCRdb, the public reads were trimmed at Q25 with fastp and aligned with MiXCR, with productive beta chains retained. Duplicate CDR3 protein sequences are folded into a single record with the most common DNA and genes. TCRdb assigned the V and J calls; the authors' analysis was not used. The sample contains 700,000 or so distinct CDR3 sequences, under 20% of them found a single time. Around 19% of the sample is held by the ten biggest clonotypes.

Source material: blood, either unsorted or a sorted T cell fraction (not recorded which). The origin of this receptor is a male donor with ankylosing spondylitis. The receptor chain draws on TRBV7-8 and TRBJ1-5, with the identity of the D gene unclear. CDR3 protein: CASSLERPGNQPQHF. The nucleotide sequence is given as TGTGCCAGCAGCTTAGAGAGGCCAGGCAATCAGCCCCAGCATTTT.